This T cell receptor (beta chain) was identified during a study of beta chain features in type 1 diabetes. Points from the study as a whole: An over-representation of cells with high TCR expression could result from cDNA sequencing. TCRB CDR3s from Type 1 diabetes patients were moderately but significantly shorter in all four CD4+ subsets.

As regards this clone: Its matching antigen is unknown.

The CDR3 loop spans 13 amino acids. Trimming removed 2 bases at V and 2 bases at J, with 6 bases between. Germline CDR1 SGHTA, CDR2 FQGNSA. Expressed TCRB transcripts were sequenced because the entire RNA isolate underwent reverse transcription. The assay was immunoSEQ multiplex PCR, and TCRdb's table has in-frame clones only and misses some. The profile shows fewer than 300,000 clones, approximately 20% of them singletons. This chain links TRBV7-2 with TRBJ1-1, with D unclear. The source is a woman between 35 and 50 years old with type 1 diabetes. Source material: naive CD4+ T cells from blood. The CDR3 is CASSLWSNTEAFF. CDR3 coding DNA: TGTGCCAGCAGCTTATGGAGTAACACTGAAGCTTTCTTT.